This T cell receptor beta chain was identified in a study of T cell changes during pregnancy in multiple sclerosis. Generated by immunoSEQ multiplex PCR, the TCRdb table keeps only in-frame clones and is missing some. The data contain tens of thousands of clones, under 95% of them singletons. The sequencing here drew on CD4+ T cells from peripheral blood mononuclear cells, taken in the second trimester of pregnancy. The sequence was obtained from a female donor with multiple sclerosis, enrolled in a pregnancy study.

In DNA, the CDR3 is TGTGCCAGCAGCTCCTCCGTAGGGGTCCGGTGGGCTTTCTTT. It translates to CASSSSVGVRWAFF. V usage is TRBV5-6 and J usage is TRBJ1-1; possibly TRBD1 for D (5 bases). V lost 3 bases and J 11 bases, leaving 20 bases between the germline ends. Germline V lookup: CDR1 SGHDT, CDR2 YYEEEE. This CDR3 region has 14 residues.